This T cell receptor beta chain was recovered during a study of regulatory T cells in long-lasting Graves disease. This clonotype has more than one count but fewer than ten. V trimming: 6 bases; J trimming: 5 bases; junction bases outside the gene matches: 7. The germline V gene encodes CDR1 MDHEN and CDR2 SYDVKM. The length of the CDR3 is 15 residues. Libraries of TCR beta came from iRepertoire HTBI primers plus Arm-PCR of CDR3 regions. TCRdb fed the multiplex PCR reads into MiXCR, producing one record per CDR3 protein. This repertoire shows around 500,000 distinct CDR3 sequences, about 20% found once; its top ten account for 7.8%. Time point indicated: persistent/refractory GD, antithyroid drugs over 5 years with positive TRAb. PBMCs were the source of the RNA used for TCR sequencing.

The genes are TRBV28 and TRBJ2-3, with 11 bases matching TRBD1. This TCR came from a female donor with Graves disease. This material consisted of peripheral blood mononuclear cells (PBMCs), taken when the disease was refractory, from a patient treated with antithyroid drugs. The CDR3 nucleotides read TGTGCCAGCAGGATTCCGGGACAGGGGGTAGATACGCAGTATTTT. Translation: CASRIPGQGVDTQYF.